The entry below gives a single T cell receptor (beta chain) sequence along with its context. This record comes from a study of blood T cell repertoires in COVID-19. Original analysis: Estimated nucleated cell counts came from reference gene primer amplification. Sequencing was performed with immunoSEQ multiplex PCR; in TCRdb, only in-frame clones are kept and a portion is missing. D and trimming come from the DNA, and the V and J calls and clone size come from that table. The table includes roughly 300,000 clones, 80% to 95% detected once. This CDR3 has 15 amino acids. V gave up 10 bases and J gave up 10 bases; unmatched junction bases: 18. The germline V gene has CDR1 MNHEY and CDR2 SVGEGT.

This receptor was taken from a woman aged 25 to 45 with COVID-19, enrolled during active disease. The sequencing input was peripheral blood. This chain links TRBV6-2 or TRBV6-3 with TRBJ2-1, with 8 positions matching TRBD2. The CDR3 bases are TGTGCCACCAGCCCAAGCGGGAGAATTCACAGCGAGCAGTTCTTC. It is translated as CATSPSGRIHSEQFF.